This passage covers 12 T cell receptor beta chains from one sample sequenced in a study of identical twins' blood T cells. In TCRdb, the 5' RACE reads were re-called with MiXCR into one record per CDR3 protein. The table has around 380,000 distinct CDR3 sequences, over 25% seen once; the top ten hold 6.1%. Input material: PBMCs. The receptors here all came from a woman aged 18-55 years in good health.

The gene calls are TRBV12-3 or TRBV12-4 and TRBJ1-1; 9 bases match TRBD1. The CDR3 contains 15 residues. Trimming at V came to 7 bases and at J to 0 bases, leaving 6 bases not matched to a gene. CDR3 region: CASIVWDRVNTEAFF. For the CDR3, the DNA is TGTGCCAGCATCGTCTGGGACAGGGTGAACACTGAAGCTTTCTTT.

Only a few counts were recorded for this clonotype. This rearrangement joins TRBV19 to TRBJ1-5; D is unclear. The CDR3 is 13 amino acids. V was cut by 5 bases and J by 4 bases, with 9 bases left in between. Per germline, CDR1 LNHDA and CDR2 SQIVND (reference sequence). In DNA, the CDR3 is TGTGCCAGTAGTGGACGAGCAAATCAGCCCCAGCATTTT. This codes for CASSGRANQPQHF. Using reference TRBV19 and TRBJ1-5 for the parts outside the CDR3, the full variable domain is DGGITQSPKYLFRKEGQNVTLSCEQNLNHDAMYWYRQDPGQGLRLIYYSQIVNDFQKGDIAEGYSVSREKKESFPLTVTSAQKNPTAFYLCASSGRANQPQHFGDGTRLSIL.

J is TRBJ2-2 and V is TRBV4-3; TRBD2 might be the D (6 bases). Trimming removed 7 bases from V and 0 bases from J, with 15 bases in between. This CDR3 is built from 16 residues. Germline CDR1 is LGHNA and CDR2 is YSLEER. CDR3 loop: CASTLSGGTNTGELFF. The CDR3 DNA follows: TGCGCCAGCACCCTCTCGGGCGGGACGAACACCGGGGAGCTGTTTTTT.

This clonotype was seen a handful of times. V gene TRBV28 combines with J gene TRBJ1-2; the D gene is possibly TRBD1 (6 bases). The CDR3 is 14 amino acids. V dropped 2 bases and J dropped 6 bases, with 13 bases sitting between them. Germline-derived CDR1 and CDR2 are MDHEN and SYDVKM. The CDR3 spells CASSLPGHPNGYTF. CDR3 in DNA: TGTGCCAGCAGTTTACCGGGACACCCCAATGGCTACACCTTC.

This clonotype was observed many times. This rearrangement joins TRBV20-1 to TRBJ1-5; no firm D call. Deletions cut 3 bases from V and 4 bases from J, with 16 bases between. This CDR3 has 15 residues. The germline CDR1 and CDR2 sequences are DFQATT and SNEGSKA (reference sequence). This CDR3 is CSARAPGAGNQPQHF. DNA for the CDR3: TGCAGTGCTAGGGCCCCCGGAGCGGGAAATCAGCCCCAGCATTTT.

CDR3 coding DNA: TGTGCCAGCAGCTTAGCCGTGTTTCGGAACACTGAAGCTTTCTTT. As protein: CASSLAVFRNTEAFF. This chain connects TRBV7-8 to TRBJ1-1; D not certain. CDR3 size: 15 residues. Germline assignment: CDR1 SGHVS and CDR2 FQNEAQ. V lost 0 bases and J lost 1, with 9 bases in between.

The chain links TRBV12-3 or TRBV12-4 to TRBJ1-4; D is uncertain. The CDR3 length is 18 residues. With 6 bases removed from V and 0 bases from J, the gap between germline ends came to 20 bases. CDR3 residues: CASRERRGGFATNEKLFF. CDR3 bases: TGTGCCAGCAGAGAGAGACGGGGAGGATTTGCAACTAATGAAAAACTGTTTTTT.

This clonotype was seen a handful of times. The V and J genes are TRBV18 and TRBJ1-2, with D hard to call. Between the trimmed V and J ends, which lost 3 bases and 0 bases, there was a span of 14 bases. Germline CDR1 KGHSH, CDR2 LQKENI. This CDR3 region has 16 residues. The CDR3 DNA reads as TGTGCCAGCTCACCCCTTGGACGGCAAGCTAACTATGGCTACACCTTC. This gives the protein CASSPLGRQANYGYTF.

The rearrangement uses TRBV7-2 and TRBJ1-4; TRBD1 matches 10 bases. Germline assignment: CDR1 SGHTA and CDR2 FQGNSA. The trim removed 1 base at V and 3 bases at J, leaving 5 bases unmatched. CDR3 length equals 17 residues. CDR3 sequence reads: CASSLEGQGLPNEKLFF. Written as DNA, the CDR3 is TGTGCCAGCAGCTTAGAGGGACAGGGGCTGCCTAATGAAAAACTGTTTTTT. The whole variable domain, filled in from reference TRBV7-2 and TRBJ1-4, reads GAGVSQSPSNKVTEKGKDVELRCDPISGHTALYWYRQSLGQGLEFLIYFQGNSAPDKSGLPSDRFSAERTGGSVSTLTIQRTQQEDSAVYLCASSLEGQGLPNEKLFFGSGTQLSVL.

This clonotype has a handful of counts. This chain connects TRBV5-1 to TRBJ1-1; tentative D call: TRBD1 (6 bases). The CDR3 contains 13 residues. Trimming shortened V by 4 bases and J by 5 bases, and 12 bases separated the two germline ends. CDR1 SGHRS and CDR2 YFSETQ come from the germline V gene. CDR3 sequence (DNA): TGCGCCAGCAGCCACAGGGTTTCAACTGAAGCTTTCTTT. It is translated as CASSHRVSTEAFF. Using reference TRBV5-1 and TRBJ1-1 for the parts outside the CDR3, the full variable domain is KAGVTQTPRYLIKTRGQQVTLSCSPISGHRSVSWYQQTPGQGLQFLFEYFSETQRNKGNFPGRFSGRQFSNSRSEMNVSTLELGDSALYLCASSHRVSTEAFFGQGTRLTVV.

The chain carries TRBV20-1 and TRBJ2-2; a possible D gene is TRBD2 (5 bases). CDR3 length: 14 amino acids. Between the trimmed V and J ends, which lost 0 bases and 4 bases, there was a span of 9 bases. From germline, CDR1 is DFQATT and CDR2 SNEGSKA (reference sequence). CDR3: CSARDGGGTGELFF. In DNA, the CDR3 is TGCAGTGCTAGAGATGGAGGAGGCACCGGGGAGCTGTTTTTT.

Worth noting for this clonotype: This clone may be a read error of a much larger clone one base away. The rearrangement links TRBV5-1 to TRBJ1-2; D remains ambiguous. CDR1 and CDR2 (germline): SGHRS, YFSETQ. CDR3 size: 14 residues. Trimming pared 0 bases from V and 2 bases from J, leaving 8 bases between. CDR3 coding DNA: TGCGCCAGCAGCTTGGAAATCAGCAACTATGGCTACACCTTC. It is translated as CASSLEISNYGYTF.